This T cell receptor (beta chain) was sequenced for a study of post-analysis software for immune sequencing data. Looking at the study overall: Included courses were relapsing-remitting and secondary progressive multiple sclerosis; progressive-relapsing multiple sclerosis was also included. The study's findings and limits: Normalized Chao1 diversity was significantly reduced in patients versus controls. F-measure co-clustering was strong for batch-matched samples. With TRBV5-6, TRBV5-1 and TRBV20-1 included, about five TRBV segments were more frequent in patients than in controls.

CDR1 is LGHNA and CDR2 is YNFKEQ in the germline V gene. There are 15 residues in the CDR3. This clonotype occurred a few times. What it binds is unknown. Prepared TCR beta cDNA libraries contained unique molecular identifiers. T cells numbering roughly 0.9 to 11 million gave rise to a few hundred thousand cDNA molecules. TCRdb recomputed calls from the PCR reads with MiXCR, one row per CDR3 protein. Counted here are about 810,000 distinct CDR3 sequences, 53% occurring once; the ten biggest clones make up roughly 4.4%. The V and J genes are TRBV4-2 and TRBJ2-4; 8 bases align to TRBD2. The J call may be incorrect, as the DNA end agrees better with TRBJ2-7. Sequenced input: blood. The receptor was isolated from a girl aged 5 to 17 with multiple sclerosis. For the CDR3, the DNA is TGTGCCAGCAGCCTTGGGACTAGTGTTGCCCACGAGCAGTACTTC. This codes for CASSLGTSVAHEQYF.